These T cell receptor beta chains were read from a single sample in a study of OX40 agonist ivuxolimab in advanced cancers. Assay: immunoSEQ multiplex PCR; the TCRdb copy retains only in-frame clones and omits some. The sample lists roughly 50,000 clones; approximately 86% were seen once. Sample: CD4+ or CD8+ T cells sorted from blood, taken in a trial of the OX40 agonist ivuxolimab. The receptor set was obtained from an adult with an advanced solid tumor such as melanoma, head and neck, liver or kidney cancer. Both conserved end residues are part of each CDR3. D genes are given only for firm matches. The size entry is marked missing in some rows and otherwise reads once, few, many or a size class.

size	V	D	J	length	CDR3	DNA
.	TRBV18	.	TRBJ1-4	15	CASSPSGMSNEKLFF	TGTGCCAGCTCACCTTCCGGGATGTCTAATGAAAAACTGTTTTTT
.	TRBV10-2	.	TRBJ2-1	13	CASSATAYNEQFF	TGCGCCAGCAGTGCTACTGCCTACAATGAGCAGTTCTTC
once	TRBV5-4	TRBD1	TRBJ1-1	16	CASSLVGRGSDTEAFF	TGTGCCAGCAGCTTGGTGGGCAGGGGGTCGGACACTGAAGCTTTCTTT
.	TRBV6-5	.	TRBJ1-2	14	CASSYSGQIYGYTF	TGTGCCAGCAGTTACTCCGGACAGATCTATGGCTACACCTTC
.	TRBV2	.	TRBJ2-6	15	CASSEEISGANVLTF	TGTGCCAGCAGTGAAGAGATCTCTGGGGCCAACGTCCTGACTTTC
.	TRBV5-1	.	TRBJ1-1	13	CASSSGLKHEAFF	TGCGCCAGCAGCTCGGGACTCAAACACGAAGCTTTCTTT
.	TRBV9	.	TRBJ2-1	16	CASSVEAGTSYNEQFF	TGTGCCAGCAGCGTAGAGGCGGGGACCTCCTACAATGAGCAGTTCTTC
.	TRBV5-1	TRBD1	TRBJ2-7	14	CASSHDRTGYEQYF	TGCGCCAGCAGCCACGACCGGACAGGCTACGAGCAGTACTTC
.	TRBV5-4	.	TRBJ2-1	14	CASSTGASRNEQFF	TGTGCCAGCAGCACGGGGGCTAGCCGTAATGAGCAGTTCTTC
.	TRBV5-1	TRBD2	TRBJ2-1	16	CASSLLIAGGHYEQFF	TGCGCCAGCAGTCTACTTATAGCGGGGGGGCACTATGAGCAGTTCTTC
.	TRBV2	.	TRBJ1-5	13	CASSGGGNQPQHF	TGTGCCAGCAGTGGAGGCGGGAATCAGCCCCAGCATTTT
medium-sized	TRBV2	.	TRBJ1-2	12	CASRVSNYGYTF	TGTGCCAGCAGGGTTTCTAACTATGGCTACACCTTC
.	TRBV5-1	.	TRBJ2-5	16	CASSLTSRARAETQYF	TGCGCCAGCAGCTTGACTAGTAGGGCGAGAGCTGAGACCCAGTACTTC
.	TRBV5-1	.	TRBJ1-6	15	CASSFGGGVRSPLHF	TGCGCCAGCAGCTTTGGTGGTGGGGTGCGTTCACCCCTCCACTTT
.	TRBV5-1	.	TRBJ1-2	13	CASSPGGNYGYTF	TGCGCCAGCAGCCCGGGGGGGAACTATGGCTACACCTTC
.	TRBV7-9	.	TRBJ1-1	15	CASSLAMGLNTEAFF	TGTGCCAGCAGCTTAGCGATGGGGTTGAACACTGAAGCTTTCTTT
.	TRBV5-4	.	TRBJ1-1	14	CASSRWGGNTEAFF	TGTGCCAGCAGCCGATGGGGGGGAAACACTGAAGCTTTCTTT
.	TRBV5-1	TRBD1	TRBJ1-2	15	CASSLDWTGSYGYTF	TGCGCCAGCAGCTTGGATTGGACAGGGTCATATGGCTACACCTTC
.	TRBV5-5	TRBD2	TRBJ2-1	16	CASSPITSGGIYEQFF	TGTGCCAGCAGCCCTATAACTAGCGGGGGAATCTATGAGCAGTTCTTC
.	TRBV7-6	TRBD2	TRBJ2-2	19	CASSPRGWASGGNSGELFF	TGTGCCAGCAGCCCCCGGGGCTGGGCTAGCGGGGGGAATAGCGGGGAGCTGTTTTTT
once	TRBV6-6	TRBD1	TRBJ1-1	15	CASNQRQGTNTEAFF	TGTGCCAGCAACCAGAGACAGGGGACGAACACTGAAGCTTTCTTT
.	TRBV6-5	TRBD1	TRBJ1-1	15	CASSYSGQGLSEAFF	TGTGCCAGCAGTTACTCGGGACAGGGACTGTCTGAAGCTTTCTTT
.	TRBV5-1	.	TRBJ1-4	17	CASSLGYGRGRAEKLFF	TGCGCCAGCAGCTTGGGATATGGTCGGGGTCGTGCTGAAAAACTGTTTTTT